This TCR beta chain was obtained from a study of cytomegalovirus exposure and HLA in healthy donors. Regarding the study as a whole: It was confirmed in vitro that a few of the CMV-associated chains were specific for CMV antigens.

Sequencing used immunoSEQ multiplex PCR; TCRdb keeps in-frame clones, though not all of them. Of about 71,000 clones listed, around 93% are singletons. Trimming stripped 0 bases from V and 7 bases from J, with 11 bases between. Germline CDR1 SGHRS, CDR2 YFSETQ. The CDR3 spans 15 residues. As concerns this clone: Its antigen remains unknown.

The genes are TRBV5-1 and TRBJ1-6; D is possibly TRBD1 (5 bases). The specimen was PBMCs. This clonotype was sampled from a woman between 18 and 30 years old in good health and CMV-seronegative. The CDR3 region has the DNA TGCGCCAGCAGCTTGGAGGGACGGGAGAATTCACCCCTCCACTTT. Protein sequence: CASSLEGRENSPLHF.